This passage covers 30 T cell receptor beta chains from one sample sequenced in a study of T cells in women clearing cervical HPV infection. The method was immunoSEQ multiplex PCR; TCRdb's version includes in-frame clones alone and lacks a portion of them. This table lists 20,000 to 30,000 clones. The sample comprised blood buffy coat. These receptors came from a woman aged 18 to 75 with a cervical HPV16 infection that either progressed to CIN3+ or cleared (not recorded which).

About this clone: The read ends 3 residues early relative to the CDR3; the germline J gene fills the gap. The chain links TRBV7-2 to TRBJ1-2; maybe TRBD1 (6 bases). The CDR3 extends over 15 amino acids. Germline V CDR1 and CDR2: SGHTA, FQGNSA. The CDR3 loop reads CASSPQTHRDGGYTF. CDR3 DNA (partial): TGTGCCAGCAGCCCCCAGACCCACAGGGATGGCGGC.

CDR3 residues: CASSELGWRGETYEQYF. CDR3 DNA, as far as it was read: TGTGCCAGCAGTGAACTGGGATGGCGGGGCGAGACCTACGAG. V usage is TRBV6-1 and J usage is TRBJ2-7, with D tentatively TRBD2 (6 bases). The sequenced fragment ends 3 residues before the CDR3 boundary, so the rest is inferred from the germline J gene. Germline V lookup: CDR1 MNHNS, CDR2 SASEGT. The V end was cut by 2 bases, the J end by 2 bases, with 19 bases between. There are 17 residues in the CDR3.

On this clone: The read halts 3 residues ahead of the CDR3 end, with the missing end drawn from the germline J gene. The chain carries TRBV5-6 and TRBJ2-4, with no clear D. The V gene lost 2 bases and the J gene lost 7 bases, with 13 bases spanning the gap. Germline-derived CDR1 and CDR2 are SGHDT and YYEEEE. The CDR3 has 14 amino acids. The covered CDR3 bases are TGTGCCAGCAGCTTTTTAGATTCATACAACATT. Residues: CASSFLDSYNI. The whole CDR3 sequence reads CASSFLDSYNIQYF.

Considering frequency, this clone is medium-sized. The read halts 3 residues ahead of the CDR3 end, with the missing end drawn from the germline J gene. The chain combines TRBV19 with TRBJ2-5; D is perhaps TRBD1 (6 bases). There are 13 residues in the CDR3. Trimming shortened V by 8 bases and J by 5 bases, and 15 bases separated the two germline ends. Germline values: CDR1 LNHDA, CDR2 SQIVND (reference sequence). CDR3 sequence: CASQLLQGETQYF. The CDR3 DNA, read in part, is TGTGCCAGTCAACTCCTTCAGGGGGAGACC.

To note about this clone: Coverage ceases 3 residues before the CDR3 finishes, and the germline J gene fills in the end. V and J are TRBV20-1 and TRBJ2-5; 12 bases are a match to TRBD2. CDR1 DFQATT and CDR2 SNEGSKA come from the germline V gene (reference sequence). CDR3 length equals 14 residues. The sequenced part of the CDR3 DNA is TGCAGTGCCACTAGCGGGGGGAACCTAAATACC. Translation gives CSATSGGNLNT. The CDR3 in its entirety is CSATSGGNLNTQYF.

With respect to this clone: The read terminates 3 residues before the CDR3 end, so the remaining end is supplied by the germline J gene. The J gene is TRBJ2-1, the V gene TRBV20-1, with 7 bases identical to TRBD2. Looked up from germline, CDR1 is DFQATT and CDR2 is SNEGSKA (reference sequence). Germline trimming cut 4 bases from V and 1 base from J; bases unmatched to any gene: 10. The CDR3 is 16 amino acids. The covered CDR3 bases are TGCAGTGCTAACCCCCAGACTAGCAGATCCTACAATGAG. Protein product: CSANPQTSRSYNE. The entire CDR3 protein is CSANPQTSRSYNEQFF.

Comment on this clone: Read sequence stops 3 residues before the CDR3 end, and the germline J gene provides the missing end. This sequence joins TRBV19 and TRBJ2-2, with a weak D call TRBD1 (5 bases). CDR3 length equals 16 residues. V lost 1 base to trimming and J lost 1 base, with 10 bases between them. Germline CDR1 is LNHDA and CDR2 is SQIVND (reference sequence). The CDR3 DNA, read in part, is TGTGCCAGTAGTATAGGACAGACTTGGAACACCGGGGAG. It specifies CASSIGQTWNTGE. The complete CDR3 sequence is CASSIGQTWNTGELFF.

On this clone: The read gets to within 3 residues of the CDR3 end, and the germline J gene fills in the rest. The V gene is TRBV5-5, the J gene TRBJ2-7; perhaps TRBD1 as D (7 bases). Trimming cost V 2 bases and J 6 bases, with 12 bases left between them. Germline CDR1 is SGHKS and CDR2 is YYEKEE (reference sequence). This CDR3 region has 13 residues. The CDR3 loop is CASSFWQGGEQYF. The CDR3 bases that were read are TGTGCCAGCAGCTTTTGGCAGGGGGGCGAG.

Points on this clone: Read sequence stops 3 residues before the CDR3 end, and the germline J gene provides the missing end. This chain links TRBV4-2 with TRBJ1-6; the match to TRBD1 covers 8 bases. CDR1 and CDR2 (germline): LGHNA, YNFKEQ. The CDR3 totals 18 residues. V lost 4 bases and J lost 1; bases outside the gene matches: 9. The sequenced CDR3 bases are TGTGCCAGCAGCCCGGCGACAGGGGATTTTTCCTATAATTCACCC. Its protein is CASSPATGDFSYNSP. The full CDR3 protein reads CASSPATGDFSYNSPLHF.

A remark on this clone: The read finishes 3 residues shy of the CDR3 end, and the germline J gene is used to complete it. This chain joins TRBV2 and TRBJ2-3; D perhaps matches TRBD1 (5 bases). CDR1 and CDR2 (germline): SNHLY, FYNNEI. V dropped 6 bases and J dropped 2 bases, with 6 bases sitting between them. The CDR3 has 12 residues. Incomplete CDR3 DNA: TGTGCCAGCAGGGACAACACAGATACG. Its translation: CASRDNTDT. The CDR3 reads in full as CASRDNTDTQYF.

Details on this clone: Read sequence stops 3 residues before the CDR3 end, and the germline J gene provides the missing end. The J gene is TRBJ1-2, the V gene TRBV7-9, with D possibly being TRBD1 (5 bases). The CDR3 sequence is 15 residues long. The germline V gene has CDR1 SEHNR and CDR2 FQNEAQ (reference sequence). The chain's CDR3 is CASFKKGGGTYDYTF. CDR3 bases read: TGTGCCAGCTTTAAAAAAGGCGGGGGGACCTACGAC.

Concerning this clone itself: The observed sequence ends 3 residues before the CDR3 terminus, with the missing tail filled in from the germline J gene. This chain connects TRBV19 to TRBJ2-3; 7 nucleotides match TRBD1. The CDR3 extends over 15 amino acids. Germline values: CDR1 LNHDA, CDR2 SQIVND (reference sequence). The CDR3 DNA, read in part, is TGTGCCAGTAGTAGGACTCACAGGGGCAATCAGCCG. Amino acids: CASSRTHRGNQP. The CDR3 in its entirety is CASSRTHRGNQPQYF.

The CDR3 DNA, read in part, is TGCGCCAGCAAACAGGTATCCAACTTACAAGAGACC. This codes for CASKQVSNLQET. The full-length CDR3 reads as CASKQVSNLQETQYF. V gene TRBV5-1 combines with J gene TRBJ2-5; possible D gene TRBD1, 5 bases. Coverage ceases 3 residues before the CDR3 finishes, and the germline J gene fills in the end. Trimming shortened V by 6 bases and J by 2 bases, and 17 bases separated the two germline ends. This CDR3 region has 15 residues. Germline lookup yields CDR1 SGHRS and CDR2 YFSETQ.

Concerning this clone itself: The CDR3 is cut off 3 residues early in the read; its end comes from the germline J gene. This rearrangement joins TRBV18 to TRBJ2-2; D is possibly TRBD1 or TRBD2 (5 bases each). CDR3 size: 16 residues. Germline values: CDR1 KGHSH, CDR2 LQKENI. CDR3 bases read: TGTGCCAGCTCACCGCTGGGGCTGGGAGCTAATGAAAAG. The encoded protein is CASSPLGLGANEK. The full-length CDR3 reads as CASSPLGLGANEKLFF.

On this clone: Coverage ceases 3 residues before the CDR3 finishes, and the germline J gene fills in the end. The gene calls are TRBV2 and TRBJ2-3; the match to TRBD2 covers 14 bases. The junction had 6 bases not matched to a gene; V was cut back by 4 bases and J by 6 bases. The germline gives CDR1 SNHLY, CDR2 FYNNEI. The length of the CDR3 is 16 residues. The CDR3 protein is CASSARTSGGLDTQYF. The CDR3 bases that were read are TGTGCCAGCAGTGCTAGGACTAGCGGGGGGTTGGATACG.

Points on this clone: The missing CDR3 end, 3 residues past where the read stops, is filled in from the germline J gene. The rearrangement uses TRBV14 and TRBJ2-1; D is undetermined. Trimming removed 5 bases at V and 1 base at J, with 9 bases between. CDR1 is SGHDN, CDR2 FVKESK, per germline. The length of the CDR3 is 14 residues. The CDR3 bases that were read are TGTGCCAGCAGCTTGGCTAGTTCCTACAATGAG. Its protein is CASSLASSYNE. The full CDR3 is CASSLASSYNEQFF.

Worth noting for this clone: The sequenced fragment ends 3 residues before the CDR3 boundary, so the rest is inferred from the germline J gene. The V and J genes are TRBV7-9 and TRBJ2-3; D not resolved. Trimming left V 5 bases short and J 6 bases short, with 9 bases between. The CDR3 consists of 12 residues. Germline V lookup: CDR1 SEHNR, CDR2 FQNEAQ (reference sequence). The sequenced CDR3 bases are TGTGCCAGCAGCCCCGCCCGGGATACG. Translating it yields CASSPARDT. The full CDR3 reads CASSPARDTQYF.

Judged by frequency, this clone is medium-sized. The CDR3 goes on 3 residues after the read ends, and that part is filled in from the germline J gene. This chain joins TRBV14 and TRBJ2-3; TRBD2 agrees at 13 bases. The V segment lost 5 bases and the J segment 2 bases; nucleotides outside the gene matches: 10. CDR3 length: 18 residues. The germline gives CDR1 SGHDN, CDR2 FVKESK. The chain's CDR3 is CASSGPGLAGRFTDTQYF. The sequenced CDR3 bases are TGTGCCAGCAGCGGACCGGGACTAGCGGGAAGATTCACAGATACG.

With regard to this clone: The CDR3 end falls 3 residues outside the read, so it is completed with the germline J gene. The chain is built from TRBV13 and TRBJ2-7; 10 bases are a match to TRBD1. V lost 4 bases and J lost 5; bases outside the gene matches: 11. Germline values: CDR1 PRHDT, CDR2 FYEKMQ (reference sequence). This CDR3 has 16 residues. CDR3 DNA, as far as it was read: TGTGCCAGCAGCTCGGGGAGACAGGGGGCTTTCAACGAG. This encodes CASSSGRQGAFNE. The whole CDR3 protein reads CASSSGRQGAFNEQYF.

Of note for this clone: Coverage ceases 3 residues before the CDR3 finishes, and the germline J gene fills in the end. This chain joins TRBV18 and TRBJ2-2; 9 bases are shared with TRBD1. The germline V gene has CDR1 KGHSH and CDR2 LQKENI. The CDR3 sequence is 16 residues long. The CDR3 here is CASSPSTGGLGEKLFF. The CDR3 bases that were read are TGTGCCAGCTCACCATCGACAGGGGGGCTCGGTGAAAAG.

Note on this clone: Coverage ceases 3 residues before the CDR3 finishes, and the germline J gene fills in the end. J is TRBJ2-7 and V is TRBV2; 11 bases align to TRBD1. V was clipped by 3 bases and J by 3 bases; unmatched bases: 4. CDR1 is SNHLY and CDR2 is FYNNEI in the germline V gene. The CDR3 has 15 residues. The part of the CDR3 DNA that was read is TGTGCCAGCAGTGACGGACAGGGGGCGATCTACGAG. Protein sequence: CASSDGQGAIYE. The whole CDR3 sequence is CASSDGQGAIYEQYF. Together with reference TRBV2 and TRBJ2-7, the CDR3 gives the full variable domain: EPEVTQTPSHQVTQMGQEVILRCVPISNHLYFYWYRQILGQKVEFLVSFYNNEISEKSEIFDDQFSVERPDGSNFTLKIRSTKLEDSAMYFCASSDGQGAIYEQYFGPGTRLTVT.

Regarding this clone: Read coverage stops 3 residues before the CDR3 terminus; the germline J gene supplies the remainder. J is TRBJ1-2 and V is TRBV7-2; D is possibly TRBD1 (5 bases). This CDR3 spans 15 amino acids. The germline CDR1 and CDR2 sequences are SGHTA and FQGNSA. The CDR3 spells CASSFQGIEVDDYTF. The covered CDR3 bases are TGTGCCAGCAGCTTTCAGGGAATAGAGGTTGATGAC.

Here the CDR3 reads CASSWGWGESGYTF. The DNA read from the CDR3 is TGTGCCAGCAGCTGGGGCTGGGGGGAGAGTGGC. The V gene is TRBV5-5, the J gene TRBJ1-2; maybe TRBD1 (5 bases). The read stops 3 residues short of the end of the CDR3; the missing end is completed from the germline J gene. The germline V gene has CDR1 SGHKS and CDR2 YYEKEE (reference sequence). Between the trimmed V and J ends, which lost 3 bases and 7 bases, there was a span of 16 bases. The CDR3 runs to 14 residues.

Regarding this clone: The CDR3 extends 3 residues past the end of the read, so its final part is completed from the germline J gene. The chain employs TRBV3-1 (or the pseudogene TRBV3-2) and TRBJ2-5, with 10 bases matching TRBD2. Unmatched junction bases numbered 18, after V lost 4 bases and J lost 4 bases. The germline gives CDR1 LGHDT, CDR2 YNNKEL (reference sequence). The CDR3 sequence is 19 residues long. Here the CDR3 reads CASSPGGASGRYVGETQYF. The part of the CDR3 DNA that was read is TGTGCCAGCAGCCCTGGGGGGGCTAGCGGGAGATATGTCGGAGAGACC.

Of note for this clone: The read finishes 3 residues shy of the CDR3 end, and the germline J gene is used to complete it. The rearrangement uses TRBV16 and TRBJ1-6, with 9 bases aligning to TRBD1. The CDR3 has 15 residues. Looked up from germline, CDR1 is KGHSY and CDR2 is FQNENV. V shed 4 bases, J shed 7 bases, and the junction held 5 bases outside the gene matches. The covered CDR3 bases are TGTGCCAGCAGCCCACGGACAGGGGAAAATTCACCC. Amino acid sequence: CASSPRTGENSP. The whole CDR3 reads CASSPRTGENSPLHF.

Note on this clone: The CDR3 end is not reached by the read, which stops 3 residues before it; the germline J gene fills it in. V is TRBV7-9 and J is TRBJ2-1, with D possibly TRBD1 on 6 matching bases. V gave up 1 base and J gave up 3 bases, with 10 bases separating them. Germline CDR1 reads SEHNR; CDR2 reads FQNEAQ (reference sequence). CDR3 size: 15 residues. The covered CDR3 bases are TGTGCCAGCAGCTTAGTACAGGGTCACTACAATGAG. Amino acid sequence: CASSLVQGHYNE. The whole CDR3 region reads CASSLVQGHYNEQFF.

The CDR3 loop is CASSLGGTQETQYF. The part of the CDR3 DNA that was read is TGCGCCAGCAGCTTAGGGGGTACCCAAGAGACG. The chain couples TRBV5-1 to TRBJ2-3, with D maybe TRBD1 (6 bases). Coverage ceases 3 residues before the CDR3 finishes, and the germline J gene fills in the end. From germline, CDR1 is SGHRS and CDR2 YFSETQ. CDR3 length: 14 residues.

Worth noting for this clone: The read stops 3 residues short of the end of the CDR3; the missing end is completed from the germline J gene. The V gene is TRBV7-3, the J gene TRBJ2-5, with D tentatively TRBD1 (6 bases). V lost 1 base and J 5 bases, leaving 11 bases between the germline ends. The CDR3 length is 14 residues. CDR1 SGHTA and CDR2 FQGTGA come from the germline V gene. The CDR3 is CASSLIGRGETQYF. The CDR3 DNA, read in part, is TGTGCCAGCAGCTTAATAGGCAGGGGCGAGACC.

Worth noting for this clone: The read terminates 3 residues before the CDR3 end, so the remaining end is supplied by the germline J gene. The rearrangement uses TRBV29-1 and TRBJ1-4; unclear D gene. Trimming left V 4 bases short and J 0 bases short, with 9 bases between. The CDR3 loop spans 14 amino acids. CDR1 is SQVTM, CDR2 ANQGSEA, per germline. CDR3 protein: CSVAYSATNEKLFF. The covered CDR3 bases are TGCAGCGTTGCCTACAGTGCAACTAATGAAAAA.

With respect to this clone: From the germline J gene comes the end of the CDR3, since the read stops 3 residues before it. J is TRBJ1-1 and V is TRBV29-1; 7 bases fit TRBD1. The germline V gene has CDR1 SQVTM and CDR2 ANQGSEA. The CDR3 is made up of 15 amino acids. The trim removed 1 base at V and 2 bases at J, leaving 7 bases unmatched. The covered CDR3 bases are TGCAGCGTTGAAGGCTTTTCAGGGGGAAACACTGAA. The encoded protein is CSVEGFSGGNTE. In full, the CDR3 is CSVEGFSGGNTEAFF.